The 26 T cell receptor beta chains in this list originate from one sample, sequenced in a study of shared clonotypes between healthy human individuals (dated by TCRdb to the early 2020s). Libraries were built with the immunoSEQ multiplex PCR assay. Drawn from immuneACCESS, this table holds only the in-frame rearrangements with V and J called that TCRdb kept. Clones are partly lost; checked studies trace under half to an unresolved V gene and leave the rest unexplained. Counted in this sample were some 2,400,000 clones; approximately 96% of them appeared once. The ten largest clones represent around 0.13% of the sample. The material sequenced was naive CD4+ T cells sorted from blood. The sample's cell subset or site label is to be understood as: CD45RA+ positively selected. The origin of the receptors is a man aged 18 to 29 in good health.

This chain uses TRBV6-1 with TRBJ1-5; D gene ambiguous. The V and J ends lost 0 bases and 6 bases respectively, with 6 bases between them. The CDR3 consists of 13 residues. CDR1 is MNHNS, CDR2 SASEGT, per germline. CDR3 in amino acids: CASSEALSQPQHF. CDR3 nucleotide sequence: TGTGCCAGCAGTGAAGCATTGAGTCAGCCCCAGCATTTT.

The rearrangement uses TRBV6-6 and TRBJ1-5, with 8 bases fitting TRBD1. Germline V gene data show CDR1 as MNHNY and CDR2 as SVGAGI (reference sequence). Germline trimming cut 6 bases from V and 5 bases from J; bases unmatched to any gene: 6. CDR3 length: 14 amino acids. In DNA form, the CDR3 reads TGTGCCAGCAGCCAGACAGGGGAGGATCAGCCCCAGCATTTT. Its protein is CASSQTGEDQPQHF.

This rearrangement joins TRBV6-1 to TRBJ2-7; possibly TRBD1 for D (6 bases). Trimming cost V 11 bases and J 4 bases, with 18 bases left between them. The germline gives CDR1 MNHNS, CDR2 SASEGT. The CDR3 has 13 amino acids. The CDR3, as DNA: TGTGCCCTAAGAGACAGGTTCGCTTACGAGCAGTACTTC. Translating it yields CALRDRFAYEQYF.

This clone is a singleton in its sample. The chain couples TRBV4-1 to TRBJ1-5, with 12 positions matching TRBD1. This CDR3 comprises 21 residues. Per germline, CDR1 MGHRA and CDR2 YSYEKL. Unmatched junction bases numbered 19, after V lost 4 bases and J lost 3 bases. CDR3 nucleotide sequence: TGCGCCAGCAGCCGAGACGGGACAGGGGGCCGATTTACACTGCCCAATCAGCCCCAGCATTTT. This translates into CASSRDGTGGRFTLPNQPQHF.

J is TRBJ2-7 and V is TRBV10-3, with TRBD2 identical over 7 bases. The CDR3 runs to 15 residues. The germline V gene has CDR1 ENHRY and CDR2 SYGVKD. V lost 4 bases to trimming and J lost 0 bases; unmatched junction nucleotides: 6. The CDR3 DNA reads as TGTGCCATCAGTGGAGGGACTACCTCCTCCTACGAGCAGTACTTC. This gives the protein CAISGGTTSSYEQYF.

This chain uses TRBV29-1 with TRBJ2-2; no clear D. In germline, CDR1 is SQVTM, CDR2 ANQGSEA. The V gene lost 4 bases and the J gene lost 6 bases, with 6 bases spanning the gap. This CDR3 comprises 11 residues. CDR3 in DNA: TGCAGCGTTGCGGTTGCCGGGGAGCTGTTTTTT. This sequence encodes CSVAVAGELFF.

This clone was seen only a few times. The CDR3 DNA is TGTGCCAGCAAAGAGGGTGTCAGTTCACCCCTCCACTTT. It specifies CASKEGVSSPLHF. The rearrangement joins TRBV6-1 to TRBJ1-6; D is unclear. Looked up from germline, CDR1 is MNHNS and CDR2 is SASEGT. V lost 7 bases and J 9 bases, leaving 13 bases between the germline ends. The CDR3 consists of 13 residues.

The chain joins TRBV7-2 to TRBJ2-3; D gene uncertain. V was cut by 4 bases and J by 8 bases, with 25 bases left in between. The CDR3 spans 17 residues. The germline V gene encodes CDR1 SGHTA and CDR2 FQGNSA. CDR3 amino acids: CASSSDVGPRLSGTQYF. The CDR3 DNA reads as TGTGCCAGCAGCTCCGATGTTGGACCGAGGCTGTCGGGTACGCAGTATTTT.

The V gene is TRBV6-7, the J gene TRBJ2-5; D is uncertain. TRBV6-7 is assigned to the ORF class and has an uncertain function. The CDR3 covers 14 residues. The V and J ends lost 5 bases and 6 bases respectively, with 16 bases between them. CDR3 nucleotide sequence: TGTGCCAGCAGTCCCCCAAATGGGCCAAAGACCCAGTACTTC. This gives the protein CASSPPNGPKTQYF.

The genes are TRBV18 and TRBJ1-1; TRBD1 aligns across 7 bases. J was trimmed by 3 bases and V by 1 base; bases with no gene match: 5. CDR3 length: 15 amino acids. The germline V gene encodes CDR1 KGHSH and CDR2 LQKENI. The CDR3 protein is CASSPQRGLDTEAFF. The CDR3 DNA follows: TGTGCCAGCTCACCACAAAGGGGGCTCGACACTGAAGCTTTCTTT.

This chain links TRBV7-9 with TRBJ2-6; D remains ambiguous. Germline V gives CDR1 SEHNR, CDR2 FQNEAQ (reference sequence). Trimming removed 2 bases at V and 2 bases at J, with 13 bases between. The CDR3 spans 17 residues. The CDR3 DNA follows: TGTGCCAGCAGCTTACTACCCTTAGCTCCTGGGGCCAACGTCCTGACTTTC. This translates into CASSLLPLAPGANVLTF.

V is TRBV29-1 and J is TRBJ1-4; the match to TRBD1 covers 7 bases. This CDR3 has 13 amino acids. The V gene end was trimmed by 7 bases and the J gene end by 3 bases; junction bases not matched to a gene: 5. Germline CDR1 reads SQVTM; CDR2 reads ANQGSEA. The CDR3 bases are TGCAGCGGGAGGGACAGCTCTAATGAAAAACTGTTTTTT. Translation: CSGRDSSNEKLFF.

The chain links TRBV6-5 to TRBJ1-2, with D unclear. Trimming pared 4 bases from V and 8 bases from J, leaving 11 bases between. Germline CDR1 MNHEY, CDR2 SVGAGI. This CDR3 has 12 amino acids. CDR3 bases: TGTGCCAGCAGTTTCGGGCCAGAAGGCTACACCTTC. Its translation: CASSFGPEGYTF.

The chain joins TRBV7-8 to TRBJ1-1; no firm D call. Trimming removed 4 bases at V and 1 base at J, with 7 bases between. CDR1 SGHVS and CDR2 FQNEAQ come from the germline V gene. The CDR3 is made up of 13 amino acids. The CDR3 nucleotides read TGTGCCAGCAGCTCTACGGGGAACACTGAAGCTTTCTTT. It is translated as CASSSTGNTEAFF.

V is TRBV6-6 and J is TRBJ2-5; D call uncertain. Germline V gene sequence: CDR1 MNHNY, CDR2 SVGAGI (reference sequence). This CDR3 is built from 15 residues. V lost 6 bases and J lost 1, with 15 bases in between. The CDR3 region has the DNA TGTGCCAGCAGACCCGCCGCGGCCGCCCAAGAGACCCAGTACTTC. Translation gives CASRPAAAAQETQYF.

This sequence joins TRBV6-5 and TRBJ2-7; 11 nucleotides line up with TRBD1. Germline values: CDR1 MNHEY, CDR2 SVGAGI. V gave up 5 bases and J gave up 2 bases; unmatched junction bases: 5. The CDR3 contains 15 residues. CDR3 loop: CASSAPGQGAYEQYF. As DNA, the CDR3 is TGTGCCAGCAGTGCCCCGGGACAGGGGGCCTACGAGCAGTACTTC.

This rearrangement joins TRBV18 to TRBJ1-1, with unresolved D. The CDR3 consists of 13 residues. In germline, CDR1 is KGHSH, CDR2 LQKENI. V was cut by 3 bases and J by 5 bases, with 10 bases left in between. CDR3 region: CASSPPMITEAFF. In DNA form, the CDR3 reads TGTGCCAGCTCACCGCCAATGATTACTGAAGCTTTCTTT.

The CDR3 DNA reads as TGCGCCAGCAGCTTACGGACGCCTCAGGGAGAGACCCAGTACTTC. Protein sequence: CASSLRTPQGETQYF. The chain uses TRBV5-1 and TRBJ2-5, with D possibly TRBD1 on 5 matching bases. Deletions cut 2 bases from V and 4 bases from J, with 15 bases between. Germline-derived CDR1 and CDR2 are SGHRS and YFSETQ. The CDR3 runs to 15 residues.

J is TRBJ1-3 and V is TRBV7-3, with D unclear. Germline CDR1 is SGHTA and CDR2 is FQGTGA. Trimming removed 2 bases at V and 7 bases at J, with 12 bases between. This CDR3 region has 14 residues. This CDR3 is CASSLSALSNTIYF. As DNA, the CDR3 is TGTGCCAGCAGCTTATCGGCTCTATCCAACACCATATATTTT.

The CDR3 loop is CASSVWAQGNGYNEQFF. DNA for the CDR3: TGTGCCAGCAGCGTATGGGCACAGGGTAATGGGTACAATGAGCAGTTCTTC. V gene TRBV9 combines with J gene TRBJ2-1; a possible D gene is TRBD1 (6 bases). This CDR3 comprises 17 residues. The V gene lost 1 base and the J gene lost 4 bases, with 18 bases spanning the gap. Germline CDR1 and CDR2: SGDLS and YYNGEE.

The J gene is TRBJ2-7, the V gene TRBV25-1; D ambiguous. The V gene's germline CDR1 is MGHDK and CDR2 SYGVNS. V was clipped by 5 bases and J by 0 bases, with 8 bases between them. There are 13 residues in the CDR3. The CDR3 is CASSSVISYEQYF. The CDR3 DNA is TGTGCCAGCAGTTCCGTAATCTCCTACGAGCAGTACTTC.

Only a few counts were recorded for this clone. This sequence joins TRBV29-1 and TRBJ1-2; unclear D gene. Trimming removed 4 bases at V and 2 bases at J, with 11 bases between. Germline V gives CDR1 SQVTM, CDR2 ANQGSEA. This CDR3 region has 13 residues. The CDR3 region is CSVAGTINYGYTF. CDR3 in DNA: TGCAGCGTTGCGGGCACCATCAACTATGGCTACACCTTC.

The CDR3 DNA follows: TGTGCCAGCAGTCGTCCTAGCGGGAGGGAAGTG. Its translation is CASSRPSGREV. The chain employs TRBV6-5 and TRBJ2-7, with TRBD2 matching 12 bases. This CDR3 contains 11 residues. Germline V gene lookup returns CDR1 MNHEY and CDR2 SVGAGI.

The rearrangement uses TRBV7-2 and TRBJ1-2; no clear D gene. The CDR3 has 15 residues. Trimming stripped 2 bases from V and 4 bases from J, with 14 bases between. Germline lookup yields CDR1 SGHTA and CDR2 FQGNSA. The DNA of the CDR3 is TGTGCCAGCAGCTTAAATCCGGGTATCCTCTATGGCTACACCTTC. Protein product: CASSLNPGILYGYTF.

The DNA of the CDR3 is TGTGCCAGTAGTATAAGACACCTAGCGGGGGGCCGTAATGAGCAGTTCTTC. This codes for CASSIRHLAGGRNEQFF. The J gene is TRBJ2-1, the V gene TRBV19, with TRBD2 matching 11 bases. Losses at the gene ends were 2 bases for V and 7 bases for J; bases not matched to a gene: 10. Germline CDR1 is LNHDA and CDR2 is SQIVND (reference sequence). The CDR3 has 17 amino acids.

With respect to this clone: At the DNA level, this CDR3 is encoded by other sequences in the same sample as well. This rearrangement joins TRBV18 to TRBJ2-1; no clear D gene. V was shortened by 0 bases and J by 3 bases, with 3 bases between the two germline ends. Germline CDR1 is KGHSH and CDR2 is LQKENI. This CDR3 has 13 residues. This CDR3 reads CASSPPGYNEQFF. The DNA of the CDR3 is TGTGCCAGCTCACCACCTGGCTACAATGAGCAGTTCTTC.